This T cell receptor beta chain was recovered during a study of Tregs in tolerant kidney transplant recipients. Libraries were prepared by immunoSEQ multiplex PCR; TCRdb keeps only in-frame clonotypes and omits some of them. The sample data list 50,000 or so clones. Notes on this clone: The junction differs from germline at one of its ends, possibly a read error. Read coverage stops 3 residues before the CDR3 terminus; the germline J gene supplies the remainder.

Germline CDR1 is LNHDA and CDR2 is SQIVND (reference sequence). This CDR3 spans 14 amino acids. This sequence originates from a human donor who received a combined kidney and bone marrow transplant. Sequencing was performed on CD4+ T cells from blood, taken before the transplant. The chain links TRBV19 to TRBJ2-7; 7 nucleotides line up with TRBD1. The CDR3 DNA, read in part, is TGTGCCAGCAGTATTGAGGGACAGACCTACGAG. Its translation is CASSIEGQTYE. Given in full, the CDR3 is CASSIEGQTYEQYF. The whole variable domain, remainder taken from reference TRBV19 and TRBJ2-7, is DGGITQSPKYLFRKEGQNVTLSCEQNLNHDAMYWYRQDPGQGLRLIYYSQIVNDFQKGDIAEGYSVSREKKESFPLTVTSAQKNPTAFYLCASSIEGQTYEQYFGPGTRLTVT.